The clone carrying this T cell receptor (beta chain) was observed at least ten times. This entry belongs to a study of T cell repertoires in cytomegalovirus infection. Looking at the study overall: An indication of both CMV infection and matching HLA type came from public TCR beta signatures.

TCRdb independently ran MiXCR on the reads; one entry per CDR3 protein. The data hold hundreds of thousands of distinct CDR3 sequences, with 8% to 9.5% observed a single time. The CDR3 totals 16 residues. J was trimmed by 2 bases and V by 3 bases; bases with no gene match: 8. Per the germline V gene, CDR1 is SGHTA and CDR2 is FQGNSA. The V and J genes are TRBV7-2 and TRBJ1-2; TRBD1 matches at 8 bases. The sequence was collected from a human donor in good health (CMV status not recorded). Some clones in this sample may be carry-over from other donors' samples. Input material: PBMCs. The CDR3, as DNA: TGTGCCAGCAGCTTGCCCGGACAGGGAGGAAACTATGGCTACACCTTC. Amino acids: CASSLPGQGGNYGYTF. The whole variable domain, filled in from reference TRBV7-2 and TRBJ1-2, reads GAGVSQSPSNKVTEKGKDVELRCDPISGHTALYWYRQSLGQGLEFLIYFQGNSAPDKSGLPSDRFSAERTGGSVSTLTIQRTQQEDSAVYLCASSLPGQGGNYGYTFGSGTRLTVV.